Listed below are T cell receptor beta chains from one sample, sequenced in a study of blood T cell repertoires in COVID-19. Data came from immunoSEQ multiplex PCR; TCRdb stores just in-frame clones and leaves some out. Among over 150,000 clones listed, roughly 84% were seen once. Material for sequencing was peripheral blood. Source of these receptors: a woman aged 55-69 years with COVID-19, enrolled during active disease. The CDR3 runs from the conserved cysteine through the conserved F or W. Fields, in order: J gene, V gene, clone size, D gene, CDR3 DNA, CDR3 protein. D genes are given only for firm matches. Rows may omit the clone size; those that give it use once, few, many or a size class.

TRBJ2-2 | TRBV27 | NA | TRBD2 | TGTGCCAGCAGTTTATCGATTCTAGCGGGAGTAGGGAACACCGGGGAGCTGTTTTTT | CASSLSILAGVGNTGELFF
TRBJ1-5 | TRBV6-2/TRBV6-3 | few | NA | TGTGCCAGCAACCCTAGCGCCCTTCTTCTCAATCAGCCCCAGCATTTT | CASNPSALLLNQPQHF
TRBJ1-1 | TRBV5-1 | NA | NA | TGCGCCAGCAGGTTTCGGAGGAACACTGAAGCTTTCTTT | CASRFRRNTEAFF
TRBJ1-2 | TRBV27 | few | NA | TGTGCCAGCAGTTTATGGGGGGGGCCGGGAGGCTACACCTTC | CASSLWGGPGGYTF
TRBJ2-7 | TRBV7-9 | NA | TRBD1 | TGTGCCAGCATCTCTACGGACAGGGGAGGCGAGCAGTACTTC | CASISTDRGGEQYF
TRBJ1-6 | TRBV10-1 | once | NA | TGCGCCAGCTCTGGAGGCAGGGGCTATTCACCCCTCCACTTT | CASSGGRGYSPLHF
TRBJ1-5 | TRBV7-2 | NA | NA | TGTGCCAGCAGCTCCCGCCGGCAGGGTCTAAATCAGCCCCAGCATTTT | CASSSRRQGLNQPQHF
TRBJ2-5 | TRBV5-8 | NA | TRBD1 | TGTGCCAGCAGCTTGGCAAGAATGACAGGGGGTTTACAAGAGACCCAGTACTTC | CASSLARMTGGLQETQYF
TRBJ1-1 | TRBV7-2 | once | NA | TGTGCCAGCAGCCTCCAACGCGGGCGGGGTACTGAAGCTTTCTTT | CASSLQRGRGTEAFF
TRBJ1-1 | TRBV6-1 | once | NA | TGTGCCAGCAGTGAACTCGACGAGGGAAGCACTGAAGCTTTCTTT | CASSELDEGSTEAFF
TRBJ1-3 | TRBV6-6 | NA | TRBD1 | TGTGCCAGCAGTTACCGGACAGGGGGCGATGGAAACACCATATATTTT | CASSYRTGGDGNTIYF
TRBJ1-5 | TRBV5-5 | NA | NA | TGTGCCAGCAGCTTGTTGGGCCAGAACAATCAGCCCCAGCATTTT | CASSLLGQNNQPQHF
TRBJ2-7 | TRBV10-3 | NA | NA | TGTGCCATCAATGGAGGGCCCTACGAGCAGTACTTC | CAINGGPYEQYF
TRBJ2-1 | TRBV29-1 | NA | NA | TGCAGCGTTGTGGAGGAATCCTACAATGAGCAGTTCTTC | CSVVEESYNEQFF
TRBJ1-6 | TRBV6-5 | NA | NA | TGTGCCAGCAGTTTTAAGGGGCCCCTGATTAATTCACCCCTCCACTTT | CASSFKGPLINSPLHF
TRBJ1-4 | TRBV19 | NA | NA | TGTGCCAGTAGTACCCAAGGAGCTAATGAAAAACTGTTTTTT | CASSTQGANEKLFF
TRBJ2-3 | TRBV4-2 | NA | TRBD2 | TGTGCCAGTAACTTGGCGGGGGGTACCGGAGATACGCAGTATTTT | CASNLAGGTGDTQYF
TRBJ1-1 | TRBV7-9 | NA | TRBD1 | TGTGCCAGCAGCTCCTCCCCCGGGAGGGGGCGTCAGCGGACTGAAGCTTTCTTT | CASSSSPGRGRQRTEAFF
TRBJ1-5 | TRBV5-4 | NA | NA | TGTGCCAGCAGCTCACAGGGAAGCAATCAGCCCCAGCATTTT | CASSSQGSNQPQHF
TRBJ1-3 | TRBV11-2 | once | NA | TGTGCCAGCAGACAGGATTCCTCTGGAAACACCATATATTTT | CASRQDSSGNTIYF
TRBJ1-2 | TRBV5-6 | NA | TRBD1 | TGTGCCAGCAGCCAAAAGACAGGGCCTAATGGCTACACCTTC | CASSQKTGPNGYTF
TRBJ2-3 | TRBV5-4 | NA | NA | TGTGCCAGCAGCTTGACAAGCACAGATACGCAGTATTTT | CASSLTSTDTQYF
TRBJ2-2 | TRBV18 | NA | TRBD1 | TGTGCCAGCTCACCCCAAGGGGGACAGGGGATGAACACCGGGGAGCTGTTTTTT | CASSPQGGQGMNTGELFF
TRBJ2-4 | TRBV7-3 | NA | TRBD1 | TGTGCCAGCAGCCCGTCGACAGGGACATGGTCTCGTCAAAACATTCAGTACTTC | CASSPSTGTWSRQNIQYF
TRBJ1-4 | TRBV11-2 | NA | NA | TGTGCCAGCAGCTCCTATGAGGGATTCAATGAAAAACTGTTTTTT | CASSSYEGFNEKLFF
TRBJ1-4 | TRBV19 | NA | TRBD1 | TGTGCCAGTAGTCTCGGACAGGGGGCAAAGGAAAAACTGTTTTTT | CASSLGQGAKEKLFF
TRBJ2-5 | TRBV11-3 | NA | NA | TGTGCCAGCAGCTCAATGGAGGAGACCCAGTACTTC | CASSSMEETQYF
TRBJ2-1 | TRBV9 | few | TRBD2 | TGTGCCAGCAGCGCGTTACTAGCGGGAGACTACAATGAGCAGTTCTTC | CASSALLAGDYNEQFF
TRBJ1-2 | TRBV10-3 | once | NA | TGTGCCATCAGTGAAGGAGCTTATGAGGGCTACACCTTC | CAISEGAYEGYTF
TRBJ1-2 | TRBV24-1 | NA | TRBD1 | TGTGCCACCAGTGCTAGACAGGGGGCTTATGGCTACACCTTC | CATSARQGAYGYTF
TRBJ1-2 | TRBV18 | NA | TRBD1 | TGTGCCAGCTCACCTGGACAGGTTCGATCCACCGGTGGCTATGGCTACACCTTC | CASSPGQVRSTGGYGYTF
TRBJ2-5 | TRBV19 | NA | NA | TGTGCCAGTAGTATACAGGGGACGTACCAAGAGACCCAGTACTTC | CASSIQGTYQETQYF
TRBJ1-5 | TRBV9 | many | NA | TGTGCCAGCATTTCCCCGGACTTGTTTGTTCGGGGTCAGCCCCAGCATTTT | CASISPDLFVRGQPQHF
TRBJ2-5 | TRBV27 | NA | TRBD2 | TGTGCCAGCCGACCCCCGGGAGGGGAGACCCAGTACTTC | CASRPPGGETQYF
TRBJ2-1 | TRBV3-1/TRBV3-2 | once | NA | TGTGCCAGCAGCCAGCGGCGGAATGAGCAGTTCTTC | CASSQRRNEQFF
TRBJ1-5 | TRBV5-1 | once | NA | TGCGCCAGCAGCTTGGGCGGTAGCAATCAGCCCCAGCATTTT | CASSLGGSNQPQHF
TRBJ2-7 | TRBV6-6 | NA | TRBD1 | TGTGCCAGCAGGAAGAGGGACAGTACCTACGAGCAGTACTTC | CASRKRDSTYEQYF